The 6 T cell receptor beta chains in this list originate from one sample, sequenced in a study of beta chain features in type 1 diabetes. Of the isolated RNA, all was reverse transcribed, and so the sequenced material was expressed TCRB transcripts. Sequencing used immunoSEQ multiplex PCR; TCRdb keeps in-frame clones, though not all of them. The sample consists of a few hundred thousand clones, 9% to 10% of them appearing once. Sequencing was done on a sample of naive CD4+ T cells from blood. These receptor sequences come from a woman in her late teens or twenties in good health.

This clone was detected only a few times. The gene calls are TRBV2 and TRBJ1-1; tentative D call: TRBD1 (5 bases). This CDR3 is 15 amino acids long. V dropped 6 bases and J dropped 0 bases, with 14 bases sitting between them. Per germline, CDR1 SNHLY and CDR2 FYNNEI. CDR3 sequence reads: CASRPTDTLNTEAFF. The CDR3 DNA follows: TGTGCCAGCAGGCCCACGGACACCCTGAACACTGAAGCTTTCTTT.

A note on this clone: This CDR3 is also generated by other DNA sequences in the sample. The gene calls are TRBV5-1 and TRBJ2-1; D perhaps matches TRBD2 (5 bases). Germline CDR1 SGHRS, CDR2 YFSETQ. V was cut by 0 bases and J by 1 base, with 8 bases left in between. The CDR3 sequence is 15 residues long. The CDR3 coding sequence is TGCGCCAGCAGCTTGGGGTTAGCGTCCTACAATGAGCAGTTCTTC. It is translated as CASSLGLASYNEQFF.

The chain joins TRBV30 to TRBJ2-3; TRBD1 is a possible D gene (6 bases). Germline V lookup: CDR1 GTSNPN, CDR2 SVGIG (reference sequence). The CDR3 is made up of 15 amino acids. The ends were cut back, 0 bases at V and 0 bases at J, with 10 bases in the middle. The CDR3 is CAWSVQGPSTDTQYF. The CDR3 DNA is TGTGCCTGGAGTGTACAGGGCCCCAGCACAGATACGCAGTATTTT.

J is TRBJ2-2 and V is TRBV30; 8 bases map to TRBD1. The CDR3 runs to 15 residues. Trimming at V came to 4 bases and at J to 4 bases, leaving 8 bases not matched to a gene. Looked up from germline, CDR1 is GTSNPN and CDR2 is SVGIG (reference sequence). CDR3 loop: CAWTGQGYGTGELFF. For the CDR3, the DNA is TGTGCCTGGACAGGACAGGGTTATGGCACCGGGGAGCTGTTTTTT.

The rearrangement uses TRBV28 and TRBJ2-1, with a possible D match to TRBD1 (6 bases). CDR3 length equals 14 residues. Germline values: CDR1 MDHEN, CDR2 SYDVKM. V was clipped by 6 bases and J by 1 base, with 10 bases between them. CDR3 coding DNA: TGTGCCAGCAGGCCACAGGGATCCTACAATGAGCAGTTCTTC. This translates into CASRPQGSYNEQFF. The full variable domain, its missing parts supplied by reference TRBV28 and TRBJ2-1, is DVKVTQSSRYLVKRTGEKVFLECVQDMDHENMFWYRQDPGLGLRLIYFSYDVKMKEKGDIPEGYSVSREKKERFSLILESASTNQTSMYLCASRPQGSYNEQFFGPGTRLTVL.

CDR3 DNA sequence: TGTGCCAGCAGTGAAATTGGGGCCCGGGATGAAAAACTGTTTTTT. Encoded protein: CASSEIGARDEKLFF. The rearrangement uses TRBV6-1 and TRBJ1-4, with D possibly being TRBD1 (5 bases). The V end was cut by 2 bases, the J end by 6 bases, with 13 bases between. CDR3 size: 15 residues. Germline CDR1 and CDR2: MNHNS and SASEGT.